A single sample is the source of the 32 T cell receptor beta chains below, sequenced in a study of PD-1 blockade in classical Hodgkin lymphoma. This table comes from immunoSEQ multiplex PCR, and its TCRdb copy is limited to in-frame clones, with some not included. The table has approximately 21,000 clones, under 85% seen once. Time point denoted: cycle 4 day 1 (C4D1), after about 6 weeks of nivolumab. All patients relapsed after autologous stem cell transplantation, and brentuximab vedotin exposure varied. Sequenced material: peripheral blood mononuclear cells (PBMCs), taken before the fourth cycle of nivolumab. The receptors stem from a human donor with classical Hodgkin lymphoma.

This clone was counted once. The chain links TRBV5-1 to TRBJ2-7, with D possibly matching TRBD1 (5 bases). Per the germline V gene, CDR1 is SGHRS and CDR2 is YFSETQ. The CDR3 length is 15 residues. Between the trimmed V and J ends, which lost 4 bases and 3 bases, there was a span of 17 bases. The CDR3 is CASSSAAGPYYEQYF. CDR3 bases: TGCGCCAGCAGCAGTGCCGCAGGGCCGTACTACGAGCAGTACTTC.

This chain links TRBV7-2 with TRBJ2-7, with TRBD1 matching over 7 bases. Germline CDR1 and CDR2: SGHTA and FQGNSA. This CDR3 is built from 15 residues. V shed 1 base, J shed 5 bases, and the junction held 8 bases outside the gene matches. CDR3 region: CASSLGQGLYHEQYF. The CDR3 DNA reads as TGTGCCAGCAGCTTAGGACAGGGCCTTTACCACGAGCAGTACTTC.

This chain links TRBV7-8 with TRBJ2-5; a weak D match, TRBD1 (6 bases). The ends were cut back, 5 bases at V and 0 bases at J, with 10 bases in the middle. The CDR3 extends over 14 amino acids. The germline V gene encodes CDR1 SGHVS and CDR2 FQNEAQ. The CDR3 region is CASSTTGNQETQYF. Here the CDR3 DNA reads TGTGCCAGCAGCACTACAGGGAACCAAGAGACCCAGTACTTC.

In its sample, this clone was seen a few times. The chain joins TRBV9 to TRBJ1-3; a possible D gene is TRBD1 (6 bases). The germline V gene encodes CDR1 SGDLS and CDR2 YYNGEE. This CDR3 has 14 residues. The germline V and J ends were trimmed by 3 bases and 2 bases, with 9 bases remaining between them. The CDR3 nucleotides read TGTGCCAGCAGCGCCTACAGGGCTGGAAACACCATATATTTT. This sequence encodes CASSAYRAGNTIYF. The complete variable domain, with remaining parts taken from reference TRBV9 and TRBJ1-3, reads DSGVTQTPKHLITATGQRVTLRCSPRSGDLSVYWYQQSLDQGLQFLIQYYNGEERAKGNILERFSAQQFPDLHSELNLSSLELGDSALYFCASSAYRAGNTIYFGEGSWLTVV.

This chain uses TRBV5-4 with TRBJ1-2, with D possibly TRBD1 on 5 matching bases. Germline assignment: CDR1 SGHNT and CDR2 YYREEE (reference sequence). V shed 0 bases and J shed 6 bases, with 9 bases lying between them. The length of the CDR3 is 13 residues. The CDR3 region has the DNA TGTGCCAGCAGCTTGGGAGGGGTCGATGGCTACACCTTC. Its translation is CASSLGGVDGYTF.

In DNA, the CDR3 is TGCGCCAGCACGCCAGGGGACGGACCCTACAATGAGCAGTTCTTC. This gives the protein CASTPGDGPYNEQFF. The chain couples TRBV5-1 to TRBJ2-1, with TRBD1 as a possible D gene (6 bases). The CDR3 runs to 15 residues. Per the germline V gene, CDR1 is SGHRS and CDR2 is YFSETQ. Deletions cut 6 bases from V and 2 bases from J, with 15 bases between.

This clone has a handful of counts. The chain uses TRBV6-5 and TRBJ2-3, with no clear D. Per germline, CDR1 MNHEY and CDR2 SVGAGI. Deletions cut 4 bases from V and 4 bases from J, with 3 bases between. The CDR3 consists of 11 residues. The DNA of the CDR3 is TGTGCCAGCAGTTCTTCAGATACGCAGTATTTT. This translates into CASSSSDTQYF.

This clone was counted a single time. This chain links TRBV19 with TRBJ2-3; 8 positions match TRBD2. The CDR3 length is 15 residues. Germline assignment: CDR1 LNHDA and CDR2 SQIVND (reference sequence). V was pared by 4 bases and J by 4 bases, with 7 bases of the junction left unmatched. The chain's CDR3 is CASSTPGLVADTQYF. The CDR3 DNA follows: TGTGCCAGTAGTACCCCGGGACTAGTAGCAGATACGCAGTATTTT.

The genes are TRBV11-1 and TRBJ2-1; D remains unclear. This CDR3 has 16 residues. Looked up from germline, CDR1 is SGHAT and CDR2 is FQDESV (reference sequence). The V end lost 0 bases, the J end lost 7 bases, and 16 bases lay between the germline ends. The CDR3 DNA is TGTGCCAGCAGCTTAGCGTATAAAGGCGAGGAGAATGAGCAGTTCTTC. Amino acid sequence: CASSLAYKGEENEQFF.

In regard to this clone: The same CDR3 can be traced to other DNA sequences in this sample. The rearrangement links TRBV18 to TRBJ2-2, with D tentatively TRBD1 (5 bases). Germline lookup yields CDR1 KGHSH and CDR2 LQKENI. The CDR3 sequence is 13 residues long. Trimming stripped 3 bases from V and 6 bases from J, with 8 bases between. CDR3 sequence (DNA): TGTGCCAGCTCACCCTCAGGGCCCGGGGAGCTGTTTTTT. As protein: CASSPSGPGELFF.

The chain recombines TRBV5-1 with TRBJ2-2; a possible D gene is TRBD1 (5 bases). V was cut by 9 bases and J by 4 bases, with 16 bases left in between. There are 14 residues in the CDR3. Germline assignment: CDR1 SGHRS and CDR2 YFSETQ. The CDR3 DNA reads as TGCGCCACTCAGGACAACCCGGGCACCGGGGAGCTGTTTTTT. It encodes CATQDNPGTGELFF.

As for this clone: Distinct nucleotide sequences in the sample also encode this CDR3. The J gene is TRBJ1-1, the V gene TRBV19; 7 bases match TRBD1. The junction had 1 base not matched to a gene; V was cut back by 3 bases and J by 0 bases. Per the germline V gene, CDR1 is LNHDA and CDR2 is SQIVND (reference sequence). The CDR3 extends over 14 amino acids. The CDR3 protein is CASSITGVNTEAFF. The CDR3 DNA reads as TGTGCCAGTAGTATCACAGGGGTGAACACTGAAGCTTTCTTT.

The chain recombines TRBV5-1 with TRBJ1-5; D may be TRBD1 (5 bases). Germline V CDR1 and CDR2: SGHRS, YFSETQ. Trimming pared 0 bases from V and 3 bases from J, leaving 7 bases between. CDR3 length: 14 amino acids. The CDR3: CASSLGGYNQPQHF. CDR3 DNA sequence: TGCGCCAGCAGCTTGGGGGGCTACAATCAGCCCCAGCATTTT.

This clone was picked up one time. V is TRBV29-1 and J is TRBJ1-1; D unclear. The CDR3 has 12 residues. Germline V CDR1 and CDR2: SQVTM, ANQGSEA. In nucleotides, the CDR3 is TGCAGTACAGATCCTTTGAACACTGAAGCTTTCTTT. Its protein is CSTDPLNTEAFF.

The chain links TRBV6-5 to TRBJ1-2; weak D call: TRBD1 (6 bases). V shed 5 bases and J shed 1 base, with 14 bases lying between them. The CDR3 loop spans 15 amino acids. Germline CDR1 is MNHEY and CDR2 is SVGAGI. This CDR3 is CASSHRDNFNYGYTF. CDR3 nucleotide sequence: TGTGCCAGCAGTCACCGGGACAACTTTAACTATGGCTACACCTTC.

The chain joins TRBV5-3 to TRBJ2-7; the D call may be TRBD1 or TRBD2 (5 bases each). TRBV5-3 carries the ORF label, with uncertain function. Trimming shortened V by 4 bases and J by 3 bases, and 17 bases separated the two germline ends. The CDR3 length is 15 residues. DNA for the CDR3: TGTGCCAGAAGCGGAAAAGCGGACACAATCTACGAGCAGTACTTC. Its translation: CARSGKADTIYEQYF.

The V call is TRBV6-6, the J call TRBJ2-5, with 8 bases that match TRBD2. The CDR3 totals 15 residues. Germline V lookup: CDR1 MNHNY, CDR2 SVGAGI (reference sequence). Unmatched junction bases numbered 7, after V lost 5 bases and J lost 2 bases. CDR3 protein: CASSVGLEVQETQYF. CDR3 in DNA: TGTGCCAGCAGTGTGGGACTAGAAGTTCAAGAGACCCAGTACTTC.

This chain uses TRBV7-2 with TRBJ1-5; D not certain. The CDR3 loop spans 14 amino acids. Germline CDR1 SGHTA, CDR2 FQGNSA. Trimming took 5 bases from V and 7 from J, leaving 15 bases between them. This CDR3 is CASSTRNTGQPQHF. The CDR3 DNA reads TGTGCCAGCAGCACTAGGAACACGGGGCAGCCCCAGCATTTT.

The CDR3 DNA reads as TGTGCCAGCAGCTTATTGTCTAGCGGCTCCTACAATGAGCAGTTCTTC. Translated: CASSLLSSGSYNEQFF. J is TRBJ2-1 and V is TRBV11-2, with 7 bases that match TRBD2. Germline V CDR1 and CDR2: SGHAT, FQNNGV. The CDR3 spans 16 residues. With 2 bases clipped from V and 0 bases from J, the junction kept 4 bases outside the gene matches.

The rearrangement joins TRBV11-3 to TRBJ2-2; weak D call: TRBD1 (5 bases). The CDR3 extends over 16 amino acids. Trimming took off 3 bases at V and 2 bases at J, with 13 bases between the two ends. CDR1 SGHNT and CDR2 YENEEA come from the germline V gene. CDR3 residues: CASSFFPQGNTGELFF. CDR3 DNA: TGTGCCAGCAGCTTTTTCCCGCAGGGAAACACCGGGGAGCTGTTTTTT.

The chain is built from TRBV29-1 and TRBJ2-7; 9 positions agree with TRBD1. J gave up 7 bases and V 4 bases, and 5 bases lay outside the gene matches. This CDR3 contains 12 residues. From germline, CDR1 is SQVTM and CDR2 ANQGSEA. In nucleotides, the CDR3 is TGCAGCGTTGTCGGGACAGGGAAAGAGCAGTACTTC. This gives the protein CSVVGTGKEQYF.

This chain connects TRBV4-2 to TRBJ1-2; D is possibly TRBD1 (6 bases). Germline loops: CDR1 LGHNA, CDR2 YNFKEQ. Trimming removed 4 bases from V and 5 bases from J, with 17 bases in between. This CDR3 is 15 amino acids long. The CDR3: CASSPMTGSGYGYTF. The CDR3 region has the DNA TGTGCCAGCAGCCCGATGACAGGATCGGGATATGGCTACACCTTC.

The V call is TRBV27, the J call TRBJ1-5, with 7 bases lining up with TRBD1. The CDR3 covers 13 residues. Trimming removed 7 bases from V and 5 bases from J; junction bases left unmatched: 5. Germline values: CDR1 MNHEY, CDR2 SMNVEV (reference sequence). CDR3 in DNA: TGTGCCAGCATCAGACAGGGCGATCAGCCCCAGCATTTT. Residues: CASIRQGDQPQHF.

The chain combines TRBV5-1 with TRBJ2-7, with a tentative D call TRBD2 (5 bases). The V end lost 4 bases, the J end lost 6 bases, and 17 bases lay between the germline ends. This CDR3 is built from 14 residues. Germline V lookup: CDR1 SGHRS, CDR2 YFSETQ. The CDR3 nucleotides are TGCGCCAGCAGCCCGCACCTCGAGGGTGGCGAGCAGTACTTC. It specifies CASSPHLEGGEQYF. The full variable domain, its missing parts supplied by reference TRBV5-1 and TRBJ2-7, is KAGVTQTPRYLIKTRGQQVTLSCSPISGHRSVSWYQQTPGQGLQFLFEYFSETQRNKGNFPGRFSGRQFSNSRSEMNVSTLELGDSALYLCASSPHLEGGEQYFGPGTRLTVT.

In its sample, this clone was seen a few times. J is TRBJ2-7 and V is TRBV4-2; 10 bases align to TRBD1. Germline V lookup: CDR1 LGHNA, CDR2 YNFKEQ. This CDR3 spans 17 amino acids. With 2 bases clipped from V and 2 bases from J, the junction kept 9 bases outside the gene matches. For the CDR3, the DNA is TGTGCCAGCAGCCAATTAGATTGGGGACAGGGGACCTACGAGCAGTACTTC. Amino acid sequence: CASSQLDWGQGTYEQYF.

The chain couples TRBV2 to TRBJ1-5; 7 nucleotides agree with TRBD1. In germline, CDR1 is SNHLY, CDR2 FYNNEI. This CDR3 is built from 13 residues. V gave up 5 bases and J gave up 7 bases; unmatched junction bases: 5. Written as DNA, the CDR3 is TGTGCCAGCAGTATCGACAGGGCCCAGCCCCAGCATTTT. Protein product: CASSIDRAQPQHF. Supplemented by reference TRBV2 and TRBJ1-5, the full variable domain reads EPEVTQTPSHQVTQMGQEVILRCVPISNHLYFYWYRQILGQKVEFLVSFYNNEISEKSEIFDDQFSVERPDGSNFTLKIRSTKLEDSAMYFCASSIDRAQPQHFGDGTRLSIL.

This clone occurred once. One end of the junction is discordant with germline, which a read error may explain. This chain uses TRBV7-8 with TRBJ2-6; a weak D match, TRBD1 (6 bases). CDR1 SGHVS and CDR2 FQNEAQ come from the germline V gene. CDR3 length: 19 residues. The CDR3 spells CASSLRRPGQLSRANVLTF. The CDR3 coding sequence is TGTGCCAGCAGCCTTCGCAGGCCGGGACAACTCTCTAGGGCCAACGTCCTGACTTTC.

This chain uses TRBV7-2 with TRBJ2-3, with D perhaps matching TRBD1 or TRBD2 (5 bases each). Looked up from germline, CDR1 is SGHTA and CDR2 is FQGNSA. Trimming left V 3 bases short and J 3 bases short, with 19 bases between. The CDR3 has 17 residues. CDR3 amino acids: CASSLVGRGAITDTQYF. Here the CDR3 DNA reads TGTGCCAGCAGCTTGGTAGGCCGGGGCGCAATAACAGATACGCAGTATTTT.

The rearrangement uses TRBV7-8 and TRBJ1-1; 10 bases align to TRBD1. CDR3 length: 13 residues. V was clipped by 3 bases and J by 5 bases; unmatched bases: 0. Per the germline V gene, CDR1 is SGHVS and CDR2 is FQNEAQ. DNA for the CDR3: TGTGCCAGCAGCTTGGGACAGGGGACTGAAGCTTTCTTT. Protein: CASSLGQGTEAFF.

The J gene is TRBJ1-3, the V gene TRBV7-3; unclear D gene. Germline CDR1 reads SGHTA; CDR2 reads FQGTGA. The CDR3 spans 16 residues. V was clipped by 0 bases and J by 0 bases, with 9 bases between them. The CDR3 is CASSLTAAVSGNTIYF. CDR3 coding DNA: TGTGCCAGCAGCTTAACGGCAGCGGTCTCTGGAAACACCATATATTTT.

This clone has a single count. V and J are TRBV25-1 and TRBJ1-1; a weak D match, TRBD1 (6 bases). Trimming took off 3 bases at V and 6 bases at J, with 14 bases between the two ends. CDR1 is MGHDK and CDR2 is SYGVNS in the germline V gene. The CDR3 has 14 residues. The CDR3: CASSDPARGPEAFF. DNA of the CDR3: TGTGCCAGCAGTGACCCTGCCAGGGGACCTGAAGCTTTCTTT.

The chain is built from TRBV28 and TRBJ2-2; 11 bases map to TRBD2. The CDR3 extends over 14 amino acids. V dropped 7 bases and J dropped 4; count of bases not matched to a gene: 2. Germline loops: CDR1 MDHEN, CDR2 SYDVKM. CDR3 DNA sequence: TGTGCCAGCACTAGCGGGAGGCGCACCGGGGAGCTGTTTTTT. Its translation: CASTSGRRTGELFF. The variable domain in full, with the rest retrieved from reference TRBV28 and TRBJ2-2, is DVKVTQSSRYLVKRTGEKVFLECVQDMDHENMFWYRQDPGLGLRLIYFSYDVKMKEKGDIPEGYSVSREKKERFSLILESASTNQTSMYLCASTSGRRTGELFFGEGSRLTVL.